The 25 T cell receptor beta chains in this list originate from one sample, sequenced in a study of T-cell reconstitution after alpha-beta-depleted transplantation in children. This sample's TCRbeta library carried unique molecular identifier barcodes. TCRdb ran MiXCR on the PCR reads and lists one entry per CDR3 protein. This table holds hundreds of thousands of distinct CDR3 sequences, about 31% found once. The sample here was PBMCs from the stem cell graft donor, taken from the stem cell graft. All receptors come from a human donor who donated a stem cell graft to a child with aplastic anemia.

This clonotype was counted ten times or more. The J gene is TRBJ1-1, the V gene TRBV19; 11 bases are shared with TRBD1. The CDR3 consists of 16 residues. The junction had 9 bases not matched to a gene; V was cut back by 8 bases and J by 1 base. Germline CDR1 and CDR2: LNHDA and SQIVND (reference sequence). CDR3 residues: CASRVGGTGGNTEAFF. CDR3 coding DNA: TGTGCCAGTCGGGTTGGAGGGACAGGGGGGAACACTGAAGCTTTCTTT.

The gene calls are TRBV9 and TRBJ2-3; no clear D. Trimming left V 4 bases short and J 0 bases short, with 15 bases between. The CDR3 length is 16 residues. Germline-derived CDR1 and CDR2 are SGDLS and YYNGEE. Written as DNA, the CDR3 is TGTGCCAGCAGCCCAGAAAGTCGTGGGAGCACAGATACGCAGTATTTT. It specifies CASSPESRGSTDTQYF.

The CDR3 protein is CASSPDSTGELFF. The CDR3 DNA reads TGTGCCAGCAGCCCGGACTCAACCGGGGAGCTGTTTTTT. The rearrangement links TRBV12-3 or TRBV12-4 to TRBJ2-2, with D maybe TRBD2 (5 bases). The CDR3 has 13 amino acids. The V and J ends lost 6 bases and 5 bases respectively, with 10 bases between them.

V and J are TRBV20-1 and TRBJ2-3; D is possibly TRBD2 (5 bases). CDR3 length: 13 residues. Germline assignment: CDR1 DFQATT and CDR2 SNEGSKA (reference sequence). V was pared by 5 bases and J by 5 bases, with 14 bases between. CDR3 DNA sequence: TGCAGTGCTTCCAGGCGGGCCGTAGATACGCAGTATTTT. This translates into CSASRRAVDTQYF.

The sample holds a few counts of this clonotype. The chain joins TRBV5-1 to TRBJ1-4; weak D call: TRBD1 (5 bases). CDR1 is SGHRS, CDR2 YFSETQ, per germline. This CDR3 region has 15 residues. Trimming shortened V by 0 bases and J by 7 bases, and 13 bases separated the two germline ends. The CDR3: CASSLEGVRGEKLFF. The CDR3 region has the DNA TGCGCCAGCAGCTTGGAAGGGGTTCGGGGTGAAAAACTGTTTTTT. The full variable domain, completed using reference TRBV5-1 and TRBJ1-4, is KAGVTQTPRYLIKTRGQQVTLSCSPISGHRSVSWYQQTPGQGLQFLFEYFSETQRNKGNFPGRFSGRQFSNSRSEMNVSTLELGDSALYLCASSLEGVRGEKLFFGSGTQLSVL.

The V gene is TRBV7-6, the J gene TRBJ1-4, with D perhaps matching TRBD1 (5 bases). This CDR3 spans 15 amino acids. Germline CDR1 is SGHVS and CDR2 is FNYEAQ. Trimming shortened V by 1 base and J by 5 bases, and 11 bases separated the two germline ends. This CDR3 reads CASSLGRGLNEKLFF. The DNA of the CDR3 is TGTGCCAGCAGCTTAGGTCGGGGCTTGAATGAAAAACTGTTTTTT.

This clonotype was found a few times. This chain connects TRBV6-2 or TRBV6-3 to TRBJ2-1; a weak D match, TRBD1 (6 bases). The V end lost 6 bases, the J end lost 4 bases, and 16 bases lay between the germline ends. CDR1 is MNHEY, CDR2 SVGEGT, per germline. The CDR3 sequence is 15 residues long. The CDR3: CASSPSRGGYNEQFF. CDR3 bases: TGTGCCAGCAGCCCGTCCAGAGGGGGATACAATGAGCAGTTCTTC.

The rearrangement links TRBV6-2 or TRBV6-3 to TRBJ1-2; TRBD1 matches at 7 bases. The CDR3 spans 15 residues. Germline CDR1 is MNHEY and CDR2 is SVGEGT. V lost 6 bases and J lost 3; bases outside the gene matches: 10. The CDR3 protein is CASSPGQLFDYGYTF. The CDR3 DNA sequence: TGTGCCAGCAGCCCGGGACAGCTCTTTGACTATGGCTACACCTTC.

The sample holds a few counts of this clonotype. CDR3 coding DNA: TGTGCCTGGGCCCGCAGGGGAGATCAGCCCCAGCATTTT. Its translation is CAWARRGDQPQHF. The chain is built from TRBV30 and TRBJ1-5, with D tentatively TRBD1 (6 bases). Trimming cost V 5 bases and J 5 bases, with 13 bases left between them. This CDR3 spans 13 amino acids. Germline V gene data show CDR1 as GTSNPN and CDR2 as SVGIG (reference sequence).

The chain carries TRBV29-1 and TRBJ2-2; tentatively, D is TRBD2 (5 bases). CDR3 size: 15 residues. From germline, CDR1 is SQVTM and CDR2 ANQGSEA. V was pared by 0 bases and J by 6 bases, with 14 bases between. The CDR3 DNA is TGCAGCGTTGAAGATTCTAGGACGAGGGCCGGGGAGCTGTTTTTT. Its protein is CSVEDSRTRAGELFF.

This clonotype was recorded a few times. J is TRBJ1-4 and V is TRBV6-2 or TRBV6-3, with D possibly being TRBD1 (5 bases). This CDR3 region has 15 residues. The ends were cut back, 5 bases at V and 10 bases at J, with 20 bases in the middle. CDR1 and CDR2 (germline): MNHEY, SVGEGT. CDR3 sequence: CASSPAGTKTGKLFF. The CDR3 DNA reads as TGTGCCAGCAGTCCCGCCGGGACCAAAACCGGAAAACTGTTTTTT.

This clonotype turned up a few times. The CDR3 spells CASSVRAGGPFDEQFF. The CDR3 DNA reads as TGTGCCAGTAGTGTCCGAGCGGGAGGACCTTTCGATGAGCAGTTCTTC. The rearrangement uses TRBV19 and TRBJ2-1; 9 bases agree with TRBD2. The trim removed 5 bases at V and 8 bases at J, leaving 13 bases unmatched. Germline loops: CDR1 LNHDA, CDR2 SQIVND (reference sequence). The CDR3 loop spans 16 amino acids.

CDR3 residues: CASSSFRDRPANTGELFF. DNA of the CDR3: TGTGCCAGCAGTTCCTTCAGGGACAGACCAGCGAACACCGGGGAGCTGTTTTTT. This chain links TRBV12-3 or TRBV12-4 with TRBJ2-2, with 7 bases identical to TRBD1. J lost 0 bases, V lost 4 bases, and 11 bases had no gene match. The CDR3 consists of 18 residues.

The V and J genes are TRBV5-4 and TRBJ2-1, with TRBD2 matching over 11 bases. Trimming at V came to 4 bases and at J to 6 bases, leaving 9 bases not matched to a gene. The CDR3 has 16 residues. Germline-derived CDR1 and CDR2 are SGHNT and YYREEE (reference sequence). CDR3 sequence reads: CASSAGTSGRVNEQFF. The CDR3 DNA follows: TGTGCCAGCAGCGCCGGGACTAGCGGAAGGGTCAATGAGCAGTTCTTC.

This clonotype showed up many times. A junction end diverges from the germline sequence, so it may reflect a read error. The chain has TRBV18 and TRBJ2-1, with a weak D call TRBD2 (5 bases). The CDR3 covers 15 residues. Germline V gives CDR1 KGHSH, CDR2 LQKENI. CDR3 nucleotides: TGCGCCAGCAGCCCGACGGGGAGCTCCTACAATGAGCAGTTCTTC. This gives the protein CASSPTGSSYNEQFF.

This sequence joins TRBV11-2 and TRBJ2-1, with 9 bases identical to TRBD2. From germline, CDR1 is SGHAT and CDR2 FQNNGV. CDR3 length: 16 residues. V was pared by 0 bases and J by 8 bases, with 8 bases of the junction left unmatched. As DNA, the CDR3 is TGTGCCAGCAGCTTAGAACTCGCGGGAGGGCCCGATGAGCAGTTCTTC. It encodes CASSLELAGGPDEQFF.

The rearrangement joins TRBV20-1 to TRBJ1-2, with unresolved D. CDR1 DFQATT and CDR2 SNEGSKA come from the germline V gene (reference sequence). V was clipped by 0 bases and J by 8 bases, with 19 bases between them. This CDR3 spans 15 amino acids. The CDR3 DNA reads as TGCAGTGCTAGAGATGGTTCATCTTCTCCCGGGGGCTACACCTTC. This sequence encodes CSARDGSSSPGGYTF.

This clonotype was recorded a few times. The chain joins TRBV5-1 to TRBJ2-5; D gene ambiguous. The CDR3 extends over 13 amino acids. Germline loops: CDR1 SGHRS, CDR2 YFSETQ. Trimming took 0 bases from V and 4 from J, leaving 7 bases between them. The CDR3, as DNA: TGCGCCAGCAGCTTGGGACATCTAGAGACCCAGTACTTC. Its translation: CASSLGHLETQYF.

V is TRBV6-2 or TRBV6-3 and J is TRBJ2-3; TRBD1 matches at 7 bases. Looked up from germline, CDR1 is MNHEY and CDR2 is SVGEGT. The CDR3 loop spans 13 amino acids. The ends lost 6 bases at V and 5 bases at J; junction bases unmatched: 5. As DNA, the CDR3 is TGTGCCAGCAGAGGGGGCGGAGGAGATACGCAGTATTTT. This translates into CASRGGGGDTQYF.

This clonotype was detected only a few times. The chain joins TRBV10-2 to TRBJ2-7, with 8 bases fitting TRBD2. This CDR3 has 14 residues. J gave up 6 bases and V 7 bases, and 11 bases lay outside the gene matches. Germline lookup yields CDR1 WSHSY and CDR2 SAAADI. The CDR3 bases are TGCGCCAGCAAAGGGGGGCGGGAGGAGGTCGAGCAGTACGTC. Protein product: CASKGGREEVEQYV.

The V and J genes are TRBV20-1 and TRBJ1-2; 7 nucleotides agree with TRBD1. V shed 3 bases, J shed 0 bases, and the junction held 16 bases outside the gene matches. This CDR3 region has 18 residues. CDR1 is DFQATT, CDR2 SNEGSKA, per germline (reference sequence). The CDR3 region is CSARVPGQLTHTNYGYTF. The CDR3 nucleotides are TGCAGTGCTAGGGTGCCGGGACAGTTAACCCACACTAACTATGGCTACACCTTC.

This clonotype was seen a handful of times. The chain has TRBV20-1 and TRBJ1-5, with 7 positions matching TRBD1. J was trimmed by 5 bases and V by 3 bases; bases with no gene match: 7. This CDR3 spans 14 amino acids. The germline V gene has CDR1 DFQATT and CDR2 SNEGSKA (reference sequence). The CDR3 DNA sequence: TGCAGTGCTAGCAGGGGGGATGAGGATCAGCCCCAGCATTTT. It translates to CSASRGDEDQPQHF.

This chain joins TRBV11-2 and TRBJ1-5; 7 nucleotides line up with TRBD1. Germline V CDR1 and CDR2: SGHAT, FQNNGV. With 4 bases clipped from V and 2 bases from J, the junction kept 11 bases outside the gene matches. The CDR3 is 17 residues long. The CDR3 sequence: CASSSATGIFGNQPQHF. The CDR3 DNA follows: TGTGCCAGCAGCTCGGCGACAGGGATCTTCGGCAATCAGCCCCAGCATTTT.

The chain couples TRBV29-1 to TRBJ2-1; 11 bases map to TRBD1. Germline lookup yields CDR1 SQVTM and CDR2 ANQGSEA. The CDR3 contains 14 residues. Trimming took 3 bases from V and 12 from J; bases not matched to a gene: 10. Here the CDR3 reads CSVDKRDRGVGQFF. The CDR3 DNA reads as TGCAGCGTTGATAAAAGGGACAGGGGGGTTGGGCAGTTCTTC.

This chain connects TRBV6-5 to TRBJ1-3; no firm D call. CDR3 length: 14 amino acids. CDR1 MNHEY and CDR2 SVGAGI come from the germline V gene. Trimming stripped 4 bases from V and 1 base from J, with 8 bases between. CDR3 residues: CASSFAWSGNTIYF. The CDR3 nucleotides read TGTGCCAGCAGTTTCGCCTGGTCTGGAAACACCATATATTTT.